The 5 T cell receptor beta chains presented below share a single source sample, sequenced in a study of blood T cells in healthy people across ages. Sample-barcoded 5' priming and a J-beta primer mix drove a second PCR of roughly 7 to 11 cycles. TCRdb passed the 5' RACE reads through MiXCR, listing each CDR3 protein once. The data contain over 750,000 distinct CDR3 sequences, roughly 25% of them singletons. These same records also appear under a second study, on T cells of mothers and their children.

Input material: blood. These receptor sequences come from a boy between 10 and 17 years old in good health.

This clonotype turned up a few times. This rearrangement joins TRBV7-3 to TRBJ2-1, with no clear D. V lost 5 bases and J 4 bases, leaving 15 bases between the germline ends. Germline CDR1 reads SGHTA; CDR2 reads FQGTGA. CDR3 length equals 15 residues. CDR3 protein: CASSRDGSDYNEQFF. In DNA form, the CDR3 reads TGTGCCAGCAGCAGAGACGGAAGCGATTACAATGAGCAGTTCTTC.

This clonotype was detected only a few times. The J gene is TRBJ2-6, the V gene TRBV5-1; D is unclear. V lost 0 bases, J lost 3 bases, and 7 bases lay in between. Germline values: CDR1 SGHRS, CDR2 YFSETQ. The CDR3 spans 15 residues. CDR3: CASSLGWVGANVLTF. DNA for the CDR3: TGCGCCAGCAGCTTGGGTTGGGTTGGGGCCAACGTCCTGACTTTC.

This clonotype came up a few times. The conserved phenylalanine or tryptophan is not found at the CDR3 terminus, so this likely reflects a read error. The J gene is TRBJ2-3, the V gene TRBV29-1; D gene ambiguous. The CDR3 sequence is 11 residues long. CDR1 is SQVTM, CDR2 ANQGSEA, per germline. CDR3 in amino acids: CTALVTDTQYL. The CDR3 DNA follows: TGCACCGCTTTGGTCACAGATACGCAGTATCTT.

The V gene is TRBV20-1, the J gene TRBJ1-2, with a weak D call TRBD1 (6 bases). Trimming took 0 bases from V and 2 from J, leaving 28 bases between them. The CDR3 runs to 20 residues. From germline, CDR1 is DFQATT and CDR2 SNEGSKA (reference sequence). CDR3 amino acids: CSARDRQPATNRAGNYGYTF. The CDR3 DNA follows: TGCAGTGCTAGAGATCGGCAGCCCGCGACTAACAGGGCTGGGAACTATGGCTACACCTTC.

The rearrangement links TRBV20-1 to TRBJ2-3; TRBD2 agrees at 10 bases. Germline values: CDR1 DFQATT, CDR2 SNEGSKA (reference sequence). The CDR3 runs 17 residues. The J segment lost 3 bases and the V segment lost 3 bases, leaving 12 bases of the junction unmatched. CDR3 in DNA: TGCAGTGCTAGTCTCTTTCAAGCGGGAGGGCCGACAGATACGCAGTATTTT. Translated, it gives CSASLFQAGGPTDTQYF.